This T cell receptor beta chain was obtained from a study of blood T cells in healthy people across ages (dated by TCRdb to between 2014 and 2017). Broadly, across the study: In model experiments, roughly one uniquely barcoded TCR beta cDNA molecule per two T cells was captured by template switching. The donors were divided into four age groups: young (average approximately 16 years), middle-aged (roughly 40), aged (about 60) and long-lived (82). Using deep sequencing normalized with unique cDNA molecular identifiers, the study measured how TCR beta repertoire diversity changes with age. To avoid experimental bias, donors of different ages were randomly spread across the sequencing lanes. Two additional independent replicas of 1 million unique cDNA reads from the same blood draw were analyzed for two donors (one aged 18 to 30 and one aged 80 or older). Here is what the overall study found, with its caveats: Compared with the aged group, the long-lived group had more naive CD4+ T cells, fewer expanded clones and increased TCR diversity, suggesting age selection. As age increased, observed TCR beta diversity per million T cells dropped in a roughly linear way, and a significant reduction was already evident by age approximately 40. Because profiling used bulk unsorted PBMCs, naive and antigen-experienced compartments could not be compared conclusively. There was a strong correlation between observed TCR beta diversity and the percentage of naive T cells measured by flow cytometry. Because the CMV infection status of the donors was unknown, age-related changes in expanded clonotypes may potentially have been confounded. Estimates of total diversity from one million sequenced T cells were regarded as lower bounds and underestimates.

There are many counts of this clonotype. The specificity of this receptor is unknown. No per-base quality is available; no much larger clone lies one base away. V is cut by 6 bases and J by 6 bases, and the space between the germline ends is 6 bases. Spanning cysteine to phenylalanine, the CDR3 consists of 11 amino acids. The sequence is cut down to CDR3 DNA, 33 bases in frame from base 1. The donors were roughly 38 Caucasian individuals from Russia, aged 6 to 90 years, who were systemically healthy. Each donor gave 9.5 to 10 milliliters of peripheral blood, drawn into EDTA-treated Vacutainer tubes. Ficoll-Paque density-gradient centrifugation was used to isolate PBMCs, with at least 7 million per sample. Trizol reagent was used to extract total RNA from PBMCs, with at least 5 micrograms per sample. For every donor, flow cytometry on a PBMC aliquot measured the percentage of naive CD45RAhigh/CD27high T cells.

The method behind the library was 5' RACE. Sequenced using an Illumina HiSeq 2500. A second about 7 to 11 cycle PCR used a sample-barcoded 5' primer and a J-beta primer mix. Each TCR beta cDNA molecule received a unique molecular identifier from a template-switch 5' adaptor carrying 12 random nucleotides. Each sample yielded at least 2.5 million CDR3-containing paired-end reads. The Mint cDNA synthesis kit, primed by a TRBC-specific oligonucleotide, was used to synthesize first-strand cDNA from all RNA. Following uracil-DNA glycosylase treatment, all cDNA underwent a first 18-cycle PCR with the universal primers M1SS and BC2_uni_R. Concerning the study's data processing: Normalization of each sample was performed by random selection of 1 million high-quality reads, each carrying a distinct molecular identifier. Reads sharing molecular identifiers were discarded rather than binned into consensus sequences. CDR3 identification, clonotype clustering and error correction used MiTCR with a Q25 quality threshold and the strictest error-elimination algorithm. A nonparametric unseen species model using Euler transformation provided a lower-bound estimate of total TCR beta diversity. TCRdb reworked the public reads: Q25 trimming with fastp, MiXCR clone assembly, productive beta chains retained. CDR3 protein sequences are deduplicated, and each keeps its most common genes and DNA. The V and J calls come from TCRdb's annotation, not from the publication. Here the sample has around 1.5 million distinct CDR3 sequences; 59% occur a single time. 5.5% to 8% of the sample is in the top ten clones.

Sequencing used blood. The sequence was obtained from a man aged 18 to 35 in good health. This chain joins TRBV12-3 or TRBV12-4 to TRBJ2-1, with the D gene not confidently named. The CDR3 reads as follows: CASSLTNEQFF. At the DNA level, the sequence is TGTGCCAGCAGCTTAACCAATGAGCAGTTCTTC.